The next 22 T cell receptor beta chains were all read from a single sample in a study of shared clonotypes between healthy human individuals. Data came from immunoSEQ multiplex PCR; TCRdb stores just in-frame clones and leaves some out. The table includes roughly 1.5 million clones, nearly 99% detected once. Sample: naive CD4+ T cells sorted from blood. The subset is: CD45RA+ positively selected. The receptors stem from a man aged 30 to 45 in good health.

The J gene is TRBJ2-1, the V gene TRBV7-2; possible D gene TRBD1, 6 bases. Between the trimmed V and J ends, which lost 4 bases and 7 bases, there was a span of 14 bases. This CDR3 comprises 14 residues. CDR1 and CDR2 (germline): SGHTA, FQGNSA. The CDR3 sequence is CASSSAGQLNEQFF. DNA for the CDR3: TGTGCCAGCAGCTCAGCAGGACAGCTGAATGAGCAGTTCTTC.

The V call is TRBV19, the J call TRBJ1-1; D gene unclear. Per the germline V gene, CDR1 is LNHDA and CDR2 is SQIVND (reference sequence). V was trimmed by 1 base and J by 10 bases, leaving 13 bases between them. This CDR3 has 13 residues. The CDR3 region is CASSIARPLGAFF. The CDR3, as DNA: TGTGCCAGTAGTATAGCGAGGCCGCTGGGAGCTTTCTTT.

The chain recombines TRBV29-1 with TRBJ1-1; maybe TRBD1 (5 bases). This CDR3 contains 14 residues. V was trimmed by 1 base and J by 1 base, leaving 10 bases between them. The germline V gene has CDR1 SQVTM and CDR2 ANQGSEA. The CDR3 DNA follows: TGCAGCGTTGAAGTGAGCACAGGGAACACTGAAGCTTTCTTT. Its translation is CSVEVSTGNTEAFF.

The rearrangement links TRBV2 to TRBJ2-3; 10 bases are a match to TRBD1. Germline V gives CDR1 SNHLY, CDR2 FYNNEI. Trimming at V came to 6 bases and at J to 4 bases, leaving 7 bases not matched to a gene. The CDR3 loop spans 15 amino acids. CDR3 sequence (DNA): TGTGCCAGCAGCCTGACAGGGGGCATCTCAGATACGCAGTATTTT. Protein product: CASSLTGGISDTQYF.

This sequence joins TRBV2 and TRBJ2-7; D is uncertain. Germline V gene lookup returns CDR1 SNHLY and CDR2 FYNNEI. V lost 6 bases and J 4 bases, leaving 7 bases between the germline ends. This CDR3 region has 11 residues. Here the CDR3 reads CASRGYYEQYF. As DNA, the CDR3 is TGTGCCAGCAGGGGCTATTACGAGCAGTACTTC.

Comments on this clone: In the same sample, other DNA sequences code for this CDR3. V gene TRBV10-3 combines with J gene TRBJ1-5; no definite D call. Germline CDR1 is ENHRY and CDR2 is SYGVKD. The CDR3 is 12 amino acids. Trimming removed 3 bases from V and 4 bases from J, with 4 bases in between. The CDR3 protein is CAISDGNQPQHF. The CDR3 nucleotides are TGTGCCATCAGTGACGGGAATCAGCCCCAGCATTTT.

The V and J genes are TRBV10-3 and TRBJ2-7; D gene unclear. Germline values: CDR1 ENHRY, CDR2 SYGVKD. V gave up 4 bases and J gave up 4 bases, with 8 bases separating them. The CDR3 totals 12 residues. The CDR3 DNA follows: TGTGCCATCAGTGGCGGAGTATACGAGCAGTACTTC. Translated: CAISGGVYEQYF.

The chain uses TRBV4-2 and TRBJ2-7; 12 bases fit TRBD2. CDR3 size: 20 residues. The germline CDR1 and CDR2 sequences are LGHNA and YNFKEQ. Trimming cost V 3 bases and J 4 bases; bases outside gene matches: 19. The CDR3 protein is CASSHRSGTSGSVGAYEQYF. CDR3 DNA: TGTGCCAGCAGCCATCGCTCCGGGACTAGCGGGTCAGTTGGGGCATACGAGCAGTACTTC.

This clone has a single count. CDR3 in amino acids: CASSAQRDTEAFF. CDR3 DNA sequence: TGTGCCAGCAGCGCCCAAAGGGACACTGAAGCTTTCTTT. The rearrangement links TRBV7-3 to TRBJ1-1, with D hard to call. V dropped 5 bases and J dropped 3 bases, with 10 bases sitting between them. Germline V gene data show CDR1 as SGHTA and CDR2 as FQGTGA. The CDR3 totals 13 residues.

The sample holds one count of this clone. The V and J genes are TRBV30 and TRBJ2-7, with TRBD1 matching over 8 bases. The V gene's germline CDR1 is GTSNPN and CDR2 SVGIG (reference sequence). J was trimmed by 5 bases and V by 7 bases; bases with no gene match: 13. This CDR3 has 14 amino acids. Here the CDR3 DNA reads TGTGCCTCGGCCAGTCAGGGGGCGAGGGACGAGCAGTACTTC. Residues: CASASQGARDEQYF.

The J gene is TRBJ2-3, the V gene TRBV2, with D possibly TRBD1 on 5 matching bases. Per the germline V gene, CDR1 is SNHLY and CDR2 is FYNNEI. Trimming left V 6 bases short and J 6 bases short, with 16 bases between. The CDR3 runs to 14 residues. The CDR3 sequence is CASSPNPGMDTQYF. CDR3 nucleotide sequence: TGTGCCAGCAGCCCTAACCCAGGGATGGATACGCAGTATTTT.

This chain joins TRBV25-1 and TRBJ2-5; 7 positions agree with TRBD1. CDR1 is MGHDK, CDR2 SYGVNS, per germline. The V segment lost 2 bases and the J segment 5 bases; nucleotides outside the gene matches: 5. CDR3 size: 14 residues. CDR3 nucleotides: TGTGCCAGCAGTGAAACAGGGGTAGAGGAGACCCAGTACTTC. Translated: CASSETGVEETQYF.

The rearrangement links TRBV20-1 to TRBJ2-7; possibly TRBD2 for D (5 bases). The CDR3 spans 11 residues. The germline V gene encodes CDR1 DFQATT and CDR2 SNEGSKA (reference sequence). The V end lost 6 bases, the J end lost 2 bases, and 8 bases lay between the germline ends. CDR3 protein: CSATGTYEQYF. The CDR3 DNA sequence: TGCAGTGCCACCGGGACCTACGAGCAGTACTTC.

Note on this clone: The sample carries other DNA sequences with the same CDR3. The chain employs TRBV27 and TRBJ2-6; D is unclear. Germline V gene lookup returns CDR1 MNHEY and CDR2 SMNVEV (reference sequence). The V gene lost 3 bases and the J gene lost 0 bases, with 3 bases spanning the gap. The CDR3 totals 14 residues. CDR3 in DNA: TGTGCCAGCAGTTTTTCCTCTGGGGCCAACGTCCTGACTTTC. This gives the protein CASSFSSGANVLTF.

This chain's CDR3 is CASSSGLVTDTQYF. The DNA of the CDR3 is TGCGCCAGCAGCTCTGGACTAGTCACAGATACGCAGTATTTT. The V and J genes are TRBV5-1 and TRBJ2-3; 7 bases map to TRBD2. V was pared by 3 bases and J by 2 bases, with 3 bases of the junction left unmatched. The CDR3 covers 14 residues. Germline loops: CDR1 SGHRS, CDR2 YFSETQ. Looking up the rest from reference TRBV5-1 and TRBJ2-3 gives the full variable domain: KAGVTQTPRYLIKTRGQQVTLSCSPISGHRSVSWYQQTPGQGLQFLFEYFSETQRNKGNFPGRFSGRQFSNSRSEMNVSTLELGDSALYLCASSSGLVTDTQYFGPGTRLTVL.

As to this clone: Other nucleotide sequences from this sample produce the same CDR3. The chain is built from TRBV6-5 and TRBJ2-7; D is ambiguous. Deletions cut 0 bases from V and 3 bases from J, with 9 bases between. Germline V gene lookup returns CDR1 MNHEY and CDR2 SVGAGI. This CDR3 has 14 amino acids. The CDR3 DNA reads as TGTGCCAGCAGTTACTCGGAGTTAAGCTACGAGCAGTACTTC. Protein: CASSYSELSYEQYF.

J is TRBJ2-3 and V is TRBV5-1, with D possibly being TRBD1 (6 bases). CDR3 length: 16 amino acids. V lost 5 bases, J lost 0 bases, and 16 bases lay in between. Germline lookup yields CDR1 SGHRS and CDR2 YFSETQ. The CDR3 nucleotides read TGCGCCAGCAGTCTGGACAGAAGGATTAGCACAGATACGCAGTATTTT. Its translation is CASSLDRRISTDTQYF.

The rearrangement uses TRBV5-8 and TRBJ1-5, with D perhaps TRBD1 (6 bases). Germline-derived CDR1 and CDR2 are SGHTS and YDEGEE. The CDR3 spans 15 residues. V gave up 2 bases and J gave up 2 bases, with 11 bases separating them. CDR3 DNA: TGTGCCAGCAGCTTACGGGGGCTGGGCAATCAGCCCCAGCATTTT. Protein: CASSLRGLGNQPQHF.

The chain has TRBV28 and TRBJ2-5; TRBD2 agrees at 7 bases. V trimming: 3 bases; J trimming: 2 bases; junction bases outside the gene matches: 3. CDR1 and CDR2 from the germline V gene are MDHEN and SYDVKM. The CDR3 length is 14 residues. CDR3 in amino acids: CASSFLAEQETQYF. CDR3 coding DNA: TGTGCCAGCAGTTTCCTAGCGGAGCAAGAGACCCAGTACTTC.

V is TRBV10-1 and J is TRBJ2-1; TRBD2 matches 12 bases. Germline V gene data show CDR1 as WNHNN and CDR2 as SYGVQD (reference sequence). There are 15 residues in the CDR3. After removal of 2 bases from V and 7 bases from J, the junction contained 3 bases not matched to a gene. This CDR3 reads CASSELAGGRNEQFF. Written as DNA, the CDR3 is TGCGCCAGCAGTGAGCTAGCGGGAGGGCGGAATGAGCAGTTCTTC.

This chain connects TRBV5-1 to TRBJ2-2; possible D gene TRBD2, 7 bases. The CDR3 is 15 residues long. CDR1 and CDR2 (germline): SGHRS, YFSETQ. The germline V and J ends were trimmed by 5 bases and 6 bases, with 17 bases remaining between them. For the CDR3, the DNA is TGCGCCAGCAGTCCGGGGGCGGGAGAAGCCGGGGAGCTGTTTTTT. Its translation: CASSPGAGEAGELFF.

This chain joins TRBV19 and TRBJ2-7; TRBD2 matches at 7 bases. V was pared by 4 bases and J by 0 bases, with 3 bases of the junction left unmatched. The CDR3 is 14 residues long. Germline V gene sequence: CDR1 LNHDA, CDR2 SQIVND (reference sequence). CDR3 bases: TGTGCCAGTAGTAGCGGGGGTAGCTCCTACGAGCAGTACTTC. Encoded protein: CASSSGGSSYEQYF.